This T cell receptor beta chain was profiled in a study of blood T cell repertoires in COVID-19 (dated by TCRdb to between 2020 and 2021). About the study as a whole: The collaborator samples originated in the United States, Italy and Spain and spanned the acute and convalescent phases of COVID-19. The repertoires were made available in a free public database intended to serve as a resource for research on the immune response to SARS-CoV-2. The samples were drawn from the first 160 participants of the ongoing ImmuneRACE study and from 950 to 1,500 subjects provided by 6 global collaborators. Deeply sampled blood TCRbeta repertoires from subjects exposed to, actively infected with, or recovered from COVID-19 were included in the dataset. Where available, HLA class I and class II types were taken from metadata supplied by the sample provider and were not determined by assay-based typing. A de-identified subject ID, COVID-19 status, age in years and sex were almost always included in the sample metadata. The prospective study material was composed of cDNA or gDNA derived from T cells, B-cell-depleted T cells, or PBMCs.

The junction carries 19 bases between V and J, which are trimmed by 9 bases and 5 bases respectively. The CDR3 has 14 amino acids, counting the end cysteine and phenylalanine. Only the CDR3 DNA is retained, 42 bases long and in frame from the first base. For CDR1 and CDR2, the germline V gene lists MNHEY and SVGAGI. The paper as a whole reports these results and caveats: The quantity of clinical and demographic metadata differed by source and by participant and was supplied without curation.

TCRbeta CDR3 regions were amplified from genomic DNA using the immunoSEQ Assay, a bias-controlled multiplex PCR. Under the source paper's analysis protocol: Nucleated cell counts per sample were estimated from amplification of reference gene primers within the assay. To quantify the absolute abundance of each unique TCRbeta CDR3 rearrangement, sequence reads were collapsed and filtered. For each sample, productive Simpson clonality was calculated as the square root of Simpson's diversity index over productive rearrangements. TCRdb's version of the immuneACCESS table is confined to in-frame rearrangements and falls short of the full clone set. An unresolved V gene accounts for under half of the shortfall where checked; the remainder is of unknown origin. The V and J calls and clone size are taken from that table; D and trimming were inferred from the DNA. This sample gives 300,000 to 400,000 clones in total; 85% to 90% of them show up just once. About 6.9% of the sample rests with the top ten.

With respect to this clone: The antigen it binds to is not known. The record has no base qualities; no much larger clone is one base away.

One collaborating source in Seattle enrolled patients during active infection and followed them longitudinally through the course of disease. Each collaborating institution followed its own protocols to collect whole blood in K2EDTA tubes. For TCRbeta analysis, collaborator samples were shipped as frozen whole blood, as isolated PBMCs, or as DNA extracted from either sample type. The TCR was taken from a woman in her fifties or sixties with COVID-19, enrolled during active disease. This receptor chain uses TRBV6-5 and TRBJ2-5; a weak D assignment points to TRBD2 (5 bases agree). Specimen: peripheral blood. The DNA is TGTGCCAGTATTAGAACCAGGAGAGGGGAGACCCAGTACTTC. This encodes CASIRTRRGETQYF.